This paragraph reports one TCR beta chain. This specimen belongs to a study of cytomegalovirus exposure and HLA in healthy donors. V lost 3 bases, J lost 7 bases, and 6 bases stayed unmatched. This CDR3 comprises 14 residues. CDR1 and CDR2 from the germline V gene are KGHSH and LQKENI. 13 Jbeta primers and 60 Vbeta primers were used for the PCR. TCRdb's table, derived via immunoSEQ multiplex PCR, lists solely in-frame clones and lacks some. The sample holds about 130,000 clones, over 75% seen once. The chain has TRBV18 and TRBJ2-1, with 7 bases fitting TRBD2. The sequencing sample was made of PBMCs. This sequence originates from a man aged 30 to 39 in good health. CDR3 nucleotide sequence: TGTGCCAGCTCACCGCGGGACTATGCTAATGAGCAGTTCTTC. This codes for CASSPRDYANEQFF.